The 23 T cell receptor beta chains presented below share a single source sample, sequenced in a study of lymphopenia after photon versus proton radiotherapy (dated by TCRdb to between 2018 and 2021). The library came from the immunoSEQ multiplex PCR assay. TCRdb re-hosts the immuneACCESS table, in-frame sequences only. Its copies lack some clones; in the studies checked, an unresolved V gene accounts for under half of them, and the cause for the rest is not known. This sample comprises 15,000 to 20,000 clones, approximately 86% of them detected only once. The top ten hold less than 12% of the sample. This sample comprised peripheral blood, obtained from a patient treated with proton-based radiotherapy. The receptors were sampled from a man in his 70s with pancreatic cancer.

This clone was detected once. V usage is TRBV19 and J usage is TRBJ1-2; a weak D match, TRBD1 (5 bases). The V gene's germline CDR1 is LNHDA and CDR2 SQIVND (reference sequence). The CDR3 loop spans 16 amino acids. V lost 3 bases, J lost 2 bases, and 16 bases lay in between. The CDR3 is CASSIRTGTPNYGYTF. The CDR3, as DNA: TGTGCCAGTAGTATCAGAACCGGGACGCCGAACTATGGCTACACCTTC.

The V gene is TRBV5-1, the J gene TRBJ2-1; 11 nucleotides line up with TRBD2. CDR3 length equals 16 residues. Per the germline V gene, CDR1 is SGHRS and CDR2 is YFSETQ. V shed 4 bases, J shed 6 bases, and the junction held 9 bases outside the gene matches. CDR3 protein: CASSTTIAGGPNEQFF. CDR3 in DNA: TGCGCCAGCAGCACGACGATAGCGGGAGGGCCCAATGAGCAGTTCTTC.

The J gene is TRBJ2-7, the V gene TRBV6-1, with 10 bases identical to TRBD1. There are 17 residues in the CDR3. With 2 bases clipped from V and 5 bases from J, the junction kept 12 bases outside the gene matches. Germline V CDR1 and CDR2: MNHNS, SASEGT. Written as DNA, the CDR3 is TGTGCCAGCAGTGAAAACGTCGGGACAGGGGTAAAGAACGAGCAGTACTTC. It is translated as CASSENVGTGVKNEQYF.

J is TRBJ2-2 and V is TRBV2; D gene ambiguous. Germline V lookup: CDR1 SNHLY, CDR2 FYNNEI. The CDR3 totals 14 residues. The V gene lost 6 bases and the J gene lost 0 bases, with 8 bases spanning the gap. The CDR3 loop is CASRRNANTGELFF. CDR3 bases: TGTGCCAGCAGGCGGAACGCGAACACCGGGGAGCTGTTTTTT. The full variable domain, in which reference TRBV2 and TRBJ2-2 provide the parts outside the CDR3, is EPEVTQTPSHQVTQMGQEVILRCVPISNHLYFYWYRQILGQKVEFLVSFYNNEISEKSEIFDDQFSVERPDGSNFTLKIRSTKLEDSAMYFCASRRNANTGELFFGEGSRLTVL.

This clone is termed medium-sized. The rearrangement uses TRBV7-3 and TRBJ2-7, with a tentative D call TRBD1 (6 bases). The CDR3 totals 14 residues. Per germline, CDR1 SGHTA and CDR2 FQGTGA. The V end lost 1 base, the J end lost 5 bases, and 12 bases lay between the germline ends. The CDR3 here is CASSLNAGENEQYF. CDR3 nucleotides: TGTGCCAGCAGCTTAAATGCAGGGGAGAACGAGCAGTACTTC.

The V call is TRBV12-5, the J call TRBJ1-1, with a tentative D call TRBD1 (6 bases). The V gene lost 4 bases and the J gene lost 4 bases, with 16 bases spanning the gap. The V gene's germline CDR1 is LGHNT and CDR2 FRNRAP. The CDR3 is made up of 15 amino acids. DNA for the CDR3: TGTGCTAGTGGTTGGGACATGGGCAGGGGCACTGAAGCTTTCTTT. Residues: CASGWDMGRGTEAFF. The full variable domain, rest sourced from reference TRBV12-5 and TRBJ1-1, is DARVTQTPRHKVTEMGQEVTMRCQPILGHNTVFWYRQTMMQGLELLAYFRNRAPLDDSGMPKDRFSAEMPDATLATLKIQPSEPRDSAVYFCASGWDMGRGTEAFFGQGTRLTVV.

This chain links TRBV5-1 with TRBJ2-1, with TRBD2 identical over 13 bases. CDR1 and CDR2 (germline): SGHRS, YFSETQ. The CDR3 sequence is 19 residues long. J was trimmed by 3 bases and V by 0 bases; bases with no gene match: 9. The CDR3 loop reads CASSLAGTSGIQGYNEQFF. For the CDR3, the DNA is TGCGCCAGCAGCTTGGCGGGGACTAGCGGGATTCAAGGCTACAATGAGCAGTTCTTC.

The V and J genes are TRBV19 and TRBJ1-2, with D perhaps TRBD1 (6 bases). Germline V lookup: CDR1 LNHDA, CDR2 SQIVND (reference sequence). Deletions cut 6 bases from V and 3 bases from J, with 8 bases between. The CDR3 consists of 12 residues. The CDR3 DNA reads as TGTGCCAGTAGAAGGGGGGACTATGGCTACACCTTC. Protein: CASRRGDYGYTF.

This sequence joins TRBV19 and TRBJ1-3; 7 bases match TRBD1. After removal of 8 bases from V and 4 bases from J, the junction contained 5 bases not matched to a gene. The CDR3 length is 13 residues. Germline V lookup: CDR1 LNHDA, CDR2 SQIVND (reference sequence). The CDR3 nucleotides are TGTGCCAGTTCTCCGACAGGGGGAAACACCATATATTTT. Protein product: CASSPTGGNTIYF.

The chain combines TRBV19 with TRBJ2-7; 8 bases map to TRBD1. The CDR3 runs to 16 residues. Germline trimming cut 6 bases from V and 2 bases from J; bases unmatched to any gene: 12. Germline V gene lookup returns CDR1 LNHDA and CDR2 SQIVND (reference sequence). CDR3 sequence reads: CASRESETGATYEQYF. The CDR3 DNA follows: TGTGCCAGTAGAGAATCCGAGACAGGGGCGACCTACGAGCAGTACTTC.

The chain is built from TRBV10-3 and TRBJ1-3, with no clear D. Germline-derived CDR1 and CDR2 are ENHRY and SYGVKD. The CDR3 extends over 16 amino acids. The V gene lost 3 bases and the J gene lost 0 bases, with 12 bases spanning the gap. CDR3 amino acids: CAISERGPLSGNTIYF. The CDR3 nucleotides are TGTGCCATCAGTGAAAGAGGGCCGCTCTCTGGAAACACCATATATTTT.

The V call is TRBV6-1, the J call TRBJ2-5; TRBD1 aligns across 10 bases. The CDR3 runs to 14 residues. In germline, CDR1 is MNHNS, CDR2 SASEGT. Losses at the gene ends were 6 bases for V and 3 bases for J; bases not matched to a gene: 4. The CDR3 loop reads CASRETGGEETQYF. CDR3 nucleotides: TGTGCCAGCAGAGAGACAGGGGGCGAAGAGACCCAGTACTTC.

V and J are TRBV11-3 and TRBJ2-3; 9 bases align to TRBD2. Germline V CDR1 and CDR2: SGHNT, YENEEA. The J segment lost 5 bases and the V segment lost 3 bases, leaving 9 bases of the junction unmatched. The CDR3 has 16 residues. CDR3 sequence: CASSFGGRAGGDTQYF. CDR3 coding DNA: TGTGCCAGCAGCTTTGGCGGGAGGGCCGGTGGAGATACGCAGTATTTT.

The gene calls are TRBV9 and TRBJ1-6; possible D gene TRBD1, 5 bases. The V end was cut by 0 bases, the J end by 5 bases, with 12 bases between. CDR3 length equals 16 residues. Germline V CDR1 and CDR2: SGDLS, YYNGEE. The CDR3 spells CASSVGWQGDNSPLHF. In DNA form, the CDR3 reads TGTGCCAGCAGCGTAGGGTGGCAGGGAGATAATTCACCCCTCCACTTT. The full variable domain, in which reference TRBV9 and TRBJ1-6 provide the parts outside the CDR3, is DSGVTQTPKHLITATGQRVTLRCSPRSGDLSVYWYQQSLDQGLQFLIQYYNGEERAKGNILERFSAQQFPDLHSELNLSSLELGDSALYFCASSVGWQGDNSPLHFGNGTRLTVT.

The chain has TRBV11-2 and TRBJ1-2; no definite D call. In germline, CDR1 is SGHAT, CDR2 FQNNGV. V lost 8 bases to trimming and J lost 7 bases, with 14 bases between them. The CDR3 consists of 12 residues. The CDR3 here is CASRPLGTGYTF. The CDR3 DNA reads TGTGCCAGCCGTCCCTTGGGCACTGGCTACACCTTC.

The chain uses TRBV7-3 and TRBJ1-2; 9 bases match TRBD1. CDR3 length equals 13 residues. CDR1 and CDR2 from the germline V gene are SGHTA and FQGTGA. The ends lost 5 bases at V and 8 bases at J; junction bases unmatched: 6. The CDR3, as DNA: TGTGCCAGCAGCAGGGGGACAGGGAAAGGCTACACCTTC. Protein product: CASSRGTGKGYTF.

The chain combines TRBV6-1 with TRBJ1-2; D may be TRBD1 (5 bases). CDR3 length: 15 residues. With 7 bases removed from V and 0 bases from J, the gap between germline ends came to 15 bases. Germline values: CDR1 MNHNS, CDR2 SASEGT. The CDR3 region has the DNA TGTGCCAGCATCCTACGAGACAGAACTAACTATGGCTACACCTTC. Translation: CASILRDRTNYGYTF.

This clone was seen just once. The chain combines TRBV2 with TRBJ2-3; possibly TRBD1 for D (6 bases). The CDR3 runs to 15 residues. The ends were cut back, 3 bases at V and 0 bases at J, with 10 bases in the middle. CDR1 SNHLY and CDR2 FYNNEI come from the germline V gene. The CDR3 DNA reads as TGTGCCAGCAGTGAGGACAGAGATAGCACAGATACGCAGTATTTT. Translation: CASSEDRDSTDTQYF. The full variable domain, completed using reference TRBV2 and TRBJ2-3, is EPEVTQTPSHQVTQMGQEVILRCVPISNHLYFYWYRQILGQKVEFLVSFYNNEISEKSEIFDDQFSVERPDGSNFTLKIRSTKLEDSAMYFCASSEDRDSTDTQYFGPGTRLTVL.

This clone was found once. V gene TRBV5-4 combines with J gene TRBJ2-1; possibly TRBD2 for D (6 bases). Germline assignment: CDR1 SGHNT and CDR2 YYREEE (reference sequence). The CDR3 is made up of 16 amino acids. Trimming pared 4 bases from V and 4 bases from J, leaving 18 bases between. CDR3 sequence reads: CASSVPSGLFYNEQFF. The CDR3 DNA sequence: TGTGCCAGCAGCGTACCCTCCGGACTATTTTACAATGAGCAGTTCTTC.

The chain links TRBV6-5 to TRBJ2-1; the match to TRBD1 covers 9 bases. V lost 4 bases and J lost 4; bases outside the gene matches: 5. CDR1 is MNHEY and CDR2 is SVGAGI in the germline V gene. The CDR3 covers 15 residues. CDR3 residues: CASSLSGTGYNEQFF. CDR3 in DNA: TGTGCCAGCAGTTTATCCGGGACAGGGTACAATGAGCAGTTCTTC.

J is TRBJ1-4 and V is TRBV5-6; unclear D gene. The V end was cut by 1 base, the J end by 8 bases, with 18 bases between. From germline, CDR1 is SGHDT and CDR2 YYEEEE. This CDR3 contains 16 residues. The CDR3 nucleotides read TGTGCCAGCAGCTTGCGTGGAACCCAACATGTGGAAAAACTGTTTTTT. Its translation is CASSLRGTQHVEKLFF. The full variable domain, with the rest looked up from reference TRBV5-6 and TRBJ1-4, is DAGVTQSPTHLIKTRGQQVTLRCSPKSGHDTVSWYQQALGQGPQFIFQYYEEEERQRGNFPDRFSGHQFPNYSSELNVNALLLGDSALYLCASSLRGTQHVEKLFFGSGTQLSVL.

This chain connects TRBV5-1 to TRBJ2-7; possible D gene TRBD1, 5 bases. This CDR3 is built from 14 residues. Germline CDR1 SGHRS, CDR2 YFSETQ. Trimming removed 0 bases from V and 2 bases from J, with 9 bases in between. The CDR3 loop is CASSLDQGTYEQYF. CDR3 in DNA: TGCGCCAGCAGCTTGGATCAGGGAACCTACGAGCAGTACTTC.

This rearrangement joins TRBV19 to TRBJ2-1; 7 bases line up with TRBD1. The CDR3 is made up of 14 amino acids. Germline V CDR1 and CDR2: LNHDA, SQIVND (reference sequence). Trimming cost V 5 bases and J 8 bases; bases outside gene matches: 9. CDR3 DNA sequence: TGTGCCAGTAGTTCTCAGGGGGACCTGGATGAGCAGTTCTTC. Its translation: CASSSQGDLDEQFF. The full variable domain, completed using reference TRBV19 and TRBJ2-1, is DGGITQSPKYLFRKEGQNVTLSCEQNLNHDAMYWYRQDPGQGLRLIYYSQIVNDFQKGDIAEGYSVSREKKESFPLTVTSAQKNPTAFYLCASSSQGDLDEQFFGPGTRLTVL.